Listed below are T cell receptor beta chains from one sample, sequenced in a study of blood T cells in healthy people across ages. Each CDR3 protein is one row after TCRdb ran MiXCR on the 5' RACE reads. The sample includes over a million distinct CDR3 sequences, 25% seen only once; the top ten take 0.65% to 0.95%. The data also belong to a second study, concerning T cells of mothers and their children.

Sample: blood. These receptors were taken from a girl aged 2 to 10 in good health. The CDR3 runs from the conserved cysteine through the conserved F or W. Fields, in order: clone size, J gene, V gene, D gene, CDR3 DNA, CDR3 protein. A D gene is named only where the DNA matches it firmly. Not all rows give a size; the values are once, few, many and, for expanded clones, a class.

abundance: NA; j_gene: TRBJ2-3; v_gene: TRBV28; d_gene: TRBD2; CDR3nt: TGTGCCAGCAGTTTTCCTGGGACTAGCGGGCCGCCGACCAAGGGAGATACGCAGTATTTT; CDR3aa: CASSFPGTSGPPTKGDTQYF
abundance: many; j_gene: TRBJ2-1; v_gene: TRBV7-9; d_gene: TRBD1; CDR3nt: TGTGCCAGCAGTCCCGGGACAGGGCCCTACAATGAGCAGTTCTTC; CDR3aa: CASSPGTGPYNEQFF
abundance: NA; j_gene: TRBJ2-3; v_gene: TRBV29-1; d_gene: TRBD2; CDR3nt: TGCAGCGTTGAAGATCCCCGACTAGCTGAAACAGATACGCAGTATTTT; CDR3aa: CSVEDPRLAETDTQYF
abundance: NA; j_gene: TRBJ2-2; v_gene: TRBV11-2; d_gene: TRBD2; CDR3nt: TGTGCCAGCAGCTTAGCGGGAGGGAGCACCGGGGAGCTGTTTTTT; CDR3aa: CASSLAGGSTGELFF
abundance: NA; j_gene: TRBJ2-4; v_gene: TRBV20-1; d_gene: NA; CDR3nt: TGCAGTGCTAGAGATGGGCAGTCCAAAAACATTCAGTACTTC; CDR3aa: CSARDGQSKNIQYF
abundance: few; j_gene: TRBJ2-5; v_gene: TRBV28; d_gene: NA; CDR3nt: TGTGCCAGCAGTTTTCGGGGTGAAAAAGAGACCCAGTACTTC; CDR3aa: CASSFRGEKETQYF
abundance: NA; j_gene: TRBJ2-7; v_gene: TRBV27; d_gene: NA; CDR3nt: TGTGCCAGCAGTCAATGGGACGCTTCCTACGAGCAGTACTTC; CDR3aa: CASSQWDASYEQYF
abundance: many; j_gene: TRBJ2-6; v_gene: TRBV20-1; d_gene: NA; CDR3nt: TGCAGTGCTCCCCGTCCTGGGGCCAACGTCCTGACTTTC; CDR3aa: CSAPRPGANVLTF
abundance: NA; j_gene: TRBJ2-7; v_gene: TRBV4-1; d_gene: TRBD1; CDR3nt: TGCGCCAGCAGCCAAGAAGGATGGGACAGGGACTACGAGCAGTACTTC; CDR3aa: CASSQEGWDRDYEQYF
abundance: NA; j_gene: TRBJ2-1; v_gene: TRBV7-2; d_gene: NA; CDR3nt: TGTGCCAGCAGCTTAGTCGTTGGACAGTTCTCCTACAATGAGCAGTTCTTC; CDR3aa: CASSLVVGQFSYNEQFF
abundance: NA; j_gene: TRBJ2-5; v_gene: TRBV28; d_gene: NA; CDR3nt: TGTGCCAGCAGTTCCTGGAGGACGGGGAAGAAACAAGAGACCCAGTACTTC; CDR3aa: CASSSWRTGKKQETQYF
abundance: few; j_gene: TRBJ2-7; v_gene: TRBV6-8; d_gene: NA; CDR3nt: TGTGCCAGCAGTTACCAGGCAGGGGCCTACGAGCAGTACTTC; CDR3aa: CASSYQAGAYEQYF
abundance: NA; j_gene: TRBJ2-5; v_gene: TRBV3-1; d_gene: NA; CDR3nt: TGTGCCAGCAGCCAAGACACGGGCAGAGAGACCCAGTACTTC; CDR3aa: CASSQDTGRETQYF
abundance: NA; j_gene: TRBJ1-1; v_gene: TRBV29-1; d_gene: NA; CDR3nt: TGCAGCGTTAAATTTAGTGAAGCTTTCTTT; CDR3aa: CSVKFSEAFF
abundance: NA; j_gene: TRBJ1-4; v_gene: TRBV5-1; d_gene: NA; CDR3nt: TGCGCCAGCAGCTCGGGCTACCTTAATGAAAAACTGTTTTTT; CDR3aa: CASSSGYLNEKLFF
abundance: few; j_gene: TRBJ1-6; v_gene: TRBV29-1; d_gene: NA; CDR3nt: TGCAGCGTTGGGCCCGACCGGGGGTCACCCCTCCACTTT; CDR3aa: CSVGPDRGSPLHF
abundance: NA; j_gene: TRBJ1-4; v_gene: TRBV27; d_gene: NA; CDR3nt: TGTGCCAGCAGTTTGGCAGGGGTAGATGAAAAACTGTTTTTT; CDR3aa: CASSLAGVDEKLFF
abundance: few; j_gene: TRBJ2-5; v_gene: TRBV28; d_gene: TRBD2; CDR3nt: TGTGCCAGCAGGGAGAGGGAGGGCCTAGGGACCCAGTACTTC; CDR3aa: CASREREGLGTQYF
abundance: few; j_gene: TRBJ1-3; v_gene: TRBV20-1; d_gene: NA; CDR3nt: TGCAGTGCTAGCGCGACTCTGGAAGGAAACACCATATATTTT; CDR3aa: CSASATLEGNTIYF